Presented here are 5 T cell receptor beta chains from one specimen sequenced in a study of human T cells and chemical hapten exposure. As for time point: patch test 2, 6 weeks after DPC sensitization. The treatment is: therapeutic diphenylcyclopropenone sensitization with weekly scalp DPC. MiXCR was run by TCRdb on the RACE reads, yielding one entry per CDR3 protein. The sample includes just over 350,000 distinct CDR3 sequences, around 6% seen only once; the top ten take more than 5.5%. The source material was whole blood, sampled in connection with sensitization to the hapten diphenylcyclopropenone (DPC). The receptors were gathered from a woman in her late teens or twenties with alopecia areata. Some clones in this sample may be carry-over from other donors' samples.

This clonotype was counted only a few times. The chain is built from TRBV12-3 or TRBV12-4 and TRBJ1-2; 7 positions agree with TRBD1. V was pared by 5 bases and J by 2 bases, with 5 bases of the junction left unmatched. The CDR3 consists of 14 residues. CDR3 residues: CASSLRDSNYGYTF. The DNA of the CDR3 is TGTGCCAGCAGTCTCCGGGACAGCAACTATGGCTACACCTTC.

This clonotype was counted only a few times. V and J are TRBV5-6 and TRBJ2-3, with D possibly being TRBD1 or TRBD2 (5 bases each). The CDR3 spans 17 residues. V lost 2 bases to trimming and J lost 6 bases, with 22 bases between them. Per germline, CDR1 SGHDT and CDR2 YYEEEE. CDR3 nucleotides: TGTGCCAGCAGCTTATACTCCGGGACCTTAGGAGATGATACGCAGTATTTT. Its translation: CASSLYSGTLGDDTQYF.

This clonotype was seen a handful of times. The V call is TRBV11-1, the J call TRBJ2-4; D is possibly TRBD1 or TRBD2 (6 bases each). Germline loops: CDR1 SGHAT, CDR2 FQDESV (reference sequence). The V gene lost 3 bases and the J gene lost 3 bases, with 12 bases spanning the gap. The CDR3 runs to 15 residues. The CDR3 DNA follows: TGTGCCAGCAGCTTGGGGGGCCAGGACAAAAACATTCAGTACTTC. The encoded protein is CASSLGGQDKNIQYF.

The table lists this clonotype with many counts. This sequence joins TRBV10-3 and TRBJ1-2, with D uncertain. There are 13 residues in the CDR3. Germline CDR1 is ENHRY and CDR2 is SYGVKD. Trimming cost V 4 bases and J 1 base, with 7 bases left between them. This CDR3 reads CAISATSNYGYTF. The CDR3, as DNA: TGTGCCATCAGTGCCACGAGTAACTATGGCTACACCTTC.

This clonotype was detected once. The chain joins TRBV18 to TRBJ2-7; D possibly corresponds to TRBD1 (5 bases). Germline V CDR1 and CDR2: KGHSH, LQKENI. This CDR3 spans 15 amino acids. V lost 6 bases, J lost 4 bases, and 19 bases lay in between. The CDR3 here is CASSPVQLAGYEQYF. DNA of the CDR3: TGTGCCAGCTCCCCAGTTCAACTGGCAGGGTACGAGCAGTACTTC.